Reported below is one T cell receptor beta chain. This specimen comes from a study of CD8 T cells in Susac syndrome. This CDR3 has 17 amino acids. CDR1 is KGHSH, CDR2 LQKENI, per germline. The V end lost 3 bases, the J end lost 4 bases, and 18 bases lay between the germline ends. Reverse transcription of roughly 0.5 to 1 ug RNA used random hexamers. An immunoSEQ multiplex PCR amplified TCR beta CDR3 over 54 Vbeta and 13 Jbeta. TCRdb called the immunoSEQ multiplex PCR reads again in MiXCR, with one record for every CDR3 protein. This sample has 130,000 or so distinct CDR3 sequences, with 85% to 95% found just once. Sequencing of TCR beta was carried out in blood CD8+ and CD4+ T cells. Isolation of CD8+ and CD4+ T cells was performed negatively, whereas enrichment of TEMRA cells was done by FACS.

The clonotype comes from a human donor with multiple sclerosis. Sequenced material: CD4+ T cells from PBMCs. This chain links TRBV18 with TRBJ2-2; D is ambiguous. CDR3 region: CASSPLPGQDGTGELFF. CDR3 sequence (DNA): TGTGCCAGCTCACCCCTTCCCGGCCAGGACGGCACCGGGGAGCTGTTTTTT.